This TCR beta chain was profiled in a study of vaccination effects on CD4 cells after COVID-19. With the ViraFEST assay, the study expanded antigen-specific CD4+ T cells using viral peptide pools, then sequenced them. The culture ran for roughly ten days, and then CD4+ T cells were isolated. Nucleocapsid antibodies were negative in the vaccine recipients, who had never had SARS-CoV-2 infection. A density of fewer than 2.5 million PBMC per well was used; these cells were cultured with roughly 10 IU/ml IL-2 and roughly 9.2 ug/ml peptides. Study-wide findings and caveats: Pronounced clonal contraction occurred in clones induced by infection and by vaccine late after vaccination.

The CDR3 loop spans 13 amino acids. V lost 8 bases and J lost 5, with 15 bases in between. Profiled with immunoSEQ multiplex PCR; TCRdb holds only in-frame clones, not every one. This repertoire shows 71,000 or so clones, around 72% found once; its top ten account for approximately 3.7%. Points on this clone: Its cognate antigen is unknown.

Sequencing used CD4+ T cells from PBMCs cultured with HCoV-OC43 spike peptides, obtained before COVID-19 vaccination. Subset defined: HCoV-OC43 spike overlapping peptide pool stimulation. This rearrangement joins TRBV12-3 or TRBV12-4 to TRBJ2-5; D remains ambiguous. This receptor was taken from a human donor who received a COVID-19 vaccine. The CDR3 nucleotides are TGTGCCAGCCTGTCTTCGATAGGGGAGACCCAGTACTTC. This translates into CASLSSIGETQYF.